The 13 T cell receptor beta chains in this list originate from one sample, sequenced in a study of blood T cell repertoires in COVID-19. Generated by immunoSEQ multiplex PCR, the TCRdb table keeps only in-frame clones and is missing some. The sample holds around 110,000 clones, more than 80% seen once. The sample taken for sequencing was peripheral blood. The receptors here all came from a man aged 35 to 55 with active or convalescent COVID-19.

This clone was recorded a few times. The gene calls are TRBV7-9 and TRBJ2-1, with D unresolved. The CDR3 extends over 12 amino acids. V lost 5 bases and J lost 5, with 7 bases in between. The V gene's germline CDR1 is SEHNR and CDR2 FQNEAQ (reference sequence). CDR3 amino acids: CASSQLNNEQFF. The CDR3 DNA reads as TGTGCCAGCAGCCAACTCAACAATGAGCAGTTCTTC.

The CDR3 DNA reads as TGTGCCAGCAGTTTGGAGGGAGTTTGGTATGGCTACACCTTC. It encodes CASSLEGVWYGYTF. V gene TRBV28 combines with J gene TRBJ1-2; no firm D call. Germline V CDR1 and CDR2: MDHEN, SYDVKM. The length of the CDR3 is 14 residues. The ends were cut back, 3 bases at V and 5 bases at J, with 13 bases in the middle.

The J gene is TRBJ2-7, the V gene TRBV7-9; 9 bases are a match to TRBD1. Per the germline V gene, CDR1 is SEHNR and CDR2 is FQNEAQ (reference sequence). With 5 bases clipped from V and 5 bases from J, the junction kept 16 bases outside the gene matches. CDR3 size: 17 residues. This CDR3 is CASSPQLYRGLGDEQYF. The CDR3 bases are TGTGCCAGCAGCCCGCAGCTATACAGGGGGCTAGGTGACGAGCAGTACTTC.

The CDR3 sequence is CASRDTASNTEAFF. The CDR3 nucleotides read TGTGCCAGCAGGGACACTGCCTCTAACACTGAAGCTTTCTTT. The chain has TRBV2 and TRBJ1-1, with a weak D call TRBD1 (5 bases). Per the germline V gene, CDR1 is SNHLY and CDR2 is FYNNEI. The V gene lost 6 bases and the J gene lost 2 bases, with 13 bases spanning the gap. The CDR3 has 14 amino acids. Together with reference TRBV2 and TRBJ1-1, the CDR3 gives the full variable domain: EPEVTQTPSHQVTQMGQEVILRCVPISNHLYFYWYRQILGQKVEFLVSFYNNEISEKSEIFDDQFSVERPDGSNFTLKIRSTKLEDSAMYFCASRDTASNTEAFFGQGTRLTVV.

V and J are TRBV28 and TRBJ1-4, with D possibly being TRBD1 (5 bases). The germline CDR1 and CDR2 sequences are MDHEN and SYDVKM. V lost 6 bases and J 5 bases, leaving 10 bases between the germline ends. CDR3 length: 13 amino acids. The DNA of the CDR3 is TGTGCCAGCAGCCGCCGGGGGAATGAAAAACTGTTTTTT. Translating it yields CASSRRGNEKLFF.

The rearrangement joins TRBV29-1 to TRBJ2-7; 7 nucleotides match TRBD1. CDR1 and CDR2 from the germline V gene are SQVTM and ANQGSEA. Trimming took 6 bases from V and 5 from J; bases not matched to a gene: 10. There are 13 residues in the CDR3. The CDR3: CSVAETGLNEQYF. CDR3 coding DNA: TGCAGCGTCGCTGAGACAGGGTTGAACGAGCAGTACTTC.

The chain's CDR3 is CASSRDSSNTEAFF. The DNA of the CDR3 is TGTGCCAGCAGTCGGGACAGCTCAAACACTGAAGCTTTCTTT. The chain has TRBV3-1 (or the pseudogene TRBV3-2) and TRBJ1-1; 7 bases fit TRBD1. The CDR3 sequence is 14 residues long. Germline V gene data show CDR1 as LGHDT and CDR2 as YNNKEL (reference sequence). J lost 2 bases, V lost 6 bases, and 6 bases had no gene match.

This clone was counted once. The gene calls are TRBV28 and TRBJ1-5; D may be TRBD1 (6 bases). CDR1 and CDR2 (germline): MDHEN, SYDVKM. Trimming stripped 8 bases from V and 7 bases from J, with 12 bases between. The CDR3 is 12 amino acids. CDR3 protein: CASLGGQQPQHF. CDR3 nucleotide sequence: TGTGCCAGCCTCGGGGGGCAACAGCCCCAGCATTTT.

In its sample, this clone was seen once. This chain joins TRBV28 and TRBJ1-6, with D possibly matching TRBD1 (5 bases). In germline, CDR1 is MDHEN, CDR2 SYDVKM. Trimming removed 4 bases at V and 10 bases at J, with 14 bases between. This CDR3 is built from 14 residues. The CDR3 DNA reads TGTGCCAGCAGTTCCACGTTTGCAGGGTCACCCCTCCACTTT. Translation: CASSSTFAGSPLHF.

This sequence joins TRBV29-1 and TRBJ1-2, with 7 bases fitting TRBD1. Germline CDR1 reads SQVTM; CDR2 reads ANQGSEA. Trimming took 7 bases from V and 4 from J; bases not matched to a gene: 6. The CDR3 totals 12 residues. CDR3 residues: CSGGDSSYGYTF. As DNA, the CDR3 is TGCAGCGGGGGGGACAGTTCCTATGGCTACACCTTC.

This chain connects TRBV7-2 to TRBJ2-1, with D possibly being TRBD2 (6 bases). The CDR3 sequence is 14 residues long. Looked up from germline, CDR1 is SGHTA and CDR2 is FQGNSA. Trimming pared 3 bases from V and 7 bases from J, leaving 13 bases between. The chain's CDR3 is CASSFGGIWNEQFF. CDR3 DNA: TGTGCCAGCAGCTTCGGCGGGATCTGGAATGAGCAGTTCTTC.

The chain is built from TRBV10-3 and TRBJ1-1, with 8 bases identical to TRBD1. The CDR3 covers 15 residues. The V gene end was trimmed by 10 bases and the J gene end by 0 bases; junction bases not matched to a gene: 10. Germline V gives CDR1 ENHRY, CDR2 SYGVKD. The CDR3 protein is CATVRQGALNTEAFF. The CDR3 region has the DNA TGTGCCACTGTCCGGCAGGGGGCCCTGAACACTGAAGCTTTCTTT.

V is TRBV30 and J is TRBJ1-6; 10 bases fit TRBD1. V lost 1 base, J lost 10 bases, and 7 bases stayed unmatched. This CDR3 has 15 residues. The V gene's germline CDR1 is GTSNPN and CDR2 SVGIG (reference sequence). CDR3 in amino acids: CAWSGGTGVLSPLHF. DNA for the CDR3: TGTGCCTGGAGTGGGGGGACAGGGGTGCTGTCACCCCTCCACTTT.